The sample holds one count of the clone carrying this T cell receptor beta chain. This specimen belongs to a study of T cells after somatic rescue of genetic block. Clones were read by immunoSEQ multiplex PCR, and TCRdb kept only the in-frame ones, dropping some. The sample has some 13,000 clones, approximately 72% seen once. The CDR3 is 15 amino acids. Germline-derived CDR1 and CDR2 are MNHEY and SVGAGI. Trimming shortened V by 2 bases and J by 0 bases, and 10 bases separated the two germline ends. The sequencing sample was made of peripheral blood mononuclear cells (PBMCs). The TCR comes from a boy younger than 18. This chain links TRBV6-5 with TRBJ1-1; a weak D match, TRBD1 (5 bases). CDR3 loop: CASSYRGRMNTEAFF. CDR3 coding DNA: TGTGCCAGCAGTTACAGGGGAAGAATGAACACTGAAGCTTTCTTT.